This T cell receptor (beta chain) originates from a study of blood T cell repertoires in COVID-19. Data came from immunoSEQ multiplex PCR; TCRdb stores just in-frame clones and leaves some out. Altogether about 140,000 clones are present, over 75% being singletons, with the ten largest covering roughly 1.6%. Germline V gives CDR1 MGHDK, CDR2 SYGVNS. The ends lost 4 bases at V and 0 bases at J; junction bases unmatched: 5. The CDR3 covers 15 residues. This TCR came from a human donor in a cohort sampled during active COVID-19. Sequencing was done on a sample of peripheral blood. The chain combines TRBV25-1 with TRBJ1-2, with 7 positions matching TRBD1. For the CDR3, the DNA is TGTGCCAGCAGTGGGGACAGCCTAGCTAACTATGGCTACACCTTC. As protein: CASSGDSLANYGYTF.